What follows describes a single TCR beta chain. Produced via immunoSEQ multiplex PCR; TCRdb's table is partial and in-frame only. The repertoire holds about 130,000 clones, with roughly four fifths as singletons. V lost 1 base and J 4 bases, leaving 12 bases between the germline ends. This CDR3 spans 15 amino acids. Germline V CDR1 and CDR2: SGHNT, YYREEE (reference sequence). The data originate from a study of cytomegalovirus exposure and HLA in healthy donors. The clonotype originates from a man aged 25 to 45 in good health and CMV-seropositive. The chain is built from TRBV5-4 and TRBJ2-1, with D tentatively TRBD1 (6 bases). The specimen was PBMCs. CDR3 DNA sequence: TGTGCCAGCAGCTTGCTTGGGGGCCGGTACAATGAGCAGTTCTTC. It specifies CASSLLGGRYNEQFF.